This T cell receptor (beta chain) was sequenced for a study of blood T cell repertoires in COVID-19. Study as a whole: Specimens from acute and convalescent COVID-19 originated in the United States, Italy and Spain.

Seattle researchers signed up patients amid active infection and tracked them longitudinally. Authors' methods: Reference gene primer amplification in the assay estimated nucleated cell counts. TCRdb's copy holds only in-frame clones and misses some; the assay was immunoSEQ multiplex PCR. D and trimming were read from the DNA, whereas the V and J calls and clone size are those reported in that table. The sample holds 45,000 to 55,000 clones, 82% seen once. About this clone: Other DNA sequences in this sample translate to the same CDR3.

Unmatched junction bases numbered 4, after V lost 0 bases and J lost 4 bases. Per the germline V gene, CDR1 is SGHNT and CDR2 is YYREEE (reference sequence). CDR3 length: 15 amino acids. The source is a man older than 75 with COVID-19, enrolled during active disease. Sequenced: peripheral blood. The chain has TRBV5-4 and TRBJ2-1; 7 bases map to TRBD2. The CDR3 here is CASSLVGGGYNEQFF. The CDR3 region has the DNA TGTGCCAGCAGCTTGGTCGGGGGAGGGTACAATGAGCAGTTCTTC.